This TCR beta chain was recovered during a study of T cells in Graves' hyperthyroidism and ophthalmopathy. Study background: Pretreatment peripheral blood was obtained at initial diagnosis. The study's findings and limits: Prediction of ophthalmopathy progression came a median roughly 6.6 months pre-onset. In the blood, most expanded thyroid clonotypes above 0.001 appeared as well. Ophthalmopathy was separated from stable hyperthyroidism by a 13 V-J model.

The TCR beta CDR3 regions underwent amplification using RNA transcripts as the source. Using the HTBI primer set, a first-round RT-PCR was run on the TCR CDR3. TCRdb re-called the multiplex PCR reads through MiXCR, storing one row per CDR3 protein. The sample includes about 350,000 distinct CDR3 sequences, over 11% of them seen just once. There are many counts of this clonotype. The antigen is unknown. The CDR3 loop spans 15 amino acids. Unmatched junction bases numbered 7, after V lost 4 bases and J lost 2 bases. The specimen sequenced was blood. This sequence was found in a woman in her 30s with Graves' hyperthyroidism. The V call is TRBV12-3 or TRBV12-4, the J call TRBJ2-7; 8 bases are a match to TRBD2. The CDR3 reads CASSSRPGLAYEQYF. CDR3 bases: TGTGCCAGCAGTTCTCGACCGGGACTAGCCTACGAGCAGTACTTC.